This T cell receptor beta chain originates from a study of blood T cell repertoires in COVID-19. Across the whole study: COVID-19 samples, acute and convalescent, were from the United States, Italy and Spain. From T cells, B-cell-depleted T cells, or PBMCs came the material, which was cDNA or gDNA.

V was trimmed by 1 base and J by 1 base, leaving 13 bases between them. CDR1 SNHLY and CDR2 FYNNEI come from the germline V gene. There are 16 residues in the CDR3. Data came from immunoSEQ multiplex PCR; TCRdb stores just in-frame clones and leaves some out. The table records roughly 360,000 clones, approximately 89% of them present only once. Participant ages covered about 18 to 89 years across 20 to 25 US areas. Which cohort a participant joined came from the clinical history participants gave. This clone showed up just once. The sequence was obtained from a man aged 25-40 years who had recovered from COVID-19. The chain recombines TRBV2 with TRBJ1-2; D gene ambiguous. Sequenced sample: PBMCs or T cells enriched from blood (not recorded which). The CDR3 DNA reads as TGTGCCAGCAGTGAAGACCCAGATACCCATAACTATGGCTACACCTTC. Amino acid sequence: CASSEDPDTHNYGYTF.